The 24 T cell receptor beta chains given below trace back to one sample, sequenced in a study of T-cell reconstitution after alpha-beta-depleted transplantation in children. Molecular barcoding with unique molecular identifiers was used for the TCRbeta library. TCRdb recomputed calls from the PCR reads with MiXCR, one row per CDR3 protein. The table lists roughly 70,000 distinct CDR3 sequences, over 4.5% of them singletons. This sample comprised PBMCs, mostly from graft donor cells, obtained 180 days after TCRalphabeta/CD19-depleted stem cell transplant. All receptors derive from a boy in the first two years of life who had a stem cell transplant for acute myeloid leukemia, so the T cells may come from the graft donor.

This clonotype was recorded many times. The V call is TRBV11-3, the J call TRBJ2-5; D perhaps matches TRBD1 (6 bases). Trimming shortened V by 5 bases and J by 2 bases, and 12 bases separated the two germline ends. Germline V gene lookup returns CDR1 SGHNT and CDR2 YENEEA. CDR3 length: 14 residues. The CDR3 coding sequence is TGTGCCAGCAGCAACCGGGACACACAAGAGACCCAGTACTTC. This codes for CASSNRDTQETQYF. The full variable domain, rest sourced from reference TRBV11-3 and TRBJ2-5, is EAGVVQSPRYKIIEKKQPVAFWCNPISGHNTLYWYLQNLGQGPELLIRYENEEAVDDSQLPKDRFSAERLKGVDSTLKIQPAELGDSAVYLCASSNRDTQETQYFGPGTRLLVL.

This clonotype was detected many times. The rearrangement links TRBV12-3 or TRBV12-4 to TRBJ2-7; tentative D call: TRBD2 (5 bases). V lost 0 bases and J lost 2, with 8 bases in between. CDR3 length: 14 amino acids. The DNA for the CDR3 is TGTGCCAGCAGTTTAGCCGGACTTACCTACGAGCAGTACTTC. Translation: CASSLAGLTYEQYF.

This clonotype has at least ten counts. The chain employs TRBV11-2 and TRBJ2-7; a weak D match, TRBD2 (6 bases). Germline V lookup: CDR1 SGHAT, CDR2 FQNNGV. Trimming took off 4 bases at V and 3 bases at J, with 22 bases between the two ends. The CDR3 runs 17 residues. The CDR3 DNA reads TGTGCCAGCAGCTCGTTGACCATCCGGGACTCCGACTACGAGCAGTACGTC. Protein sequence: CASSSLTIRDSDYEQYV.

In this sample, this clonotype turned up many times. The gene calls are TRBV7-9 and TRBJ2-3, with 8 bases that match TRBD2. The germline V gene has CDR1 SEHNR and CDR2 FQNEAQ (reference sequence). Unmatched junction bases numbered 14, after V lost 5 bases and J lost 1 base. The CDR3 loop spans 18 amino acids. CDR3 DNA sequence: TGTGCCAGCAGCCCAAGCCTCGGGAAGCGGGGGCGCACAGATACGCAGTATTTT. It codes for CASSPSLGKRGRTDTQYF.

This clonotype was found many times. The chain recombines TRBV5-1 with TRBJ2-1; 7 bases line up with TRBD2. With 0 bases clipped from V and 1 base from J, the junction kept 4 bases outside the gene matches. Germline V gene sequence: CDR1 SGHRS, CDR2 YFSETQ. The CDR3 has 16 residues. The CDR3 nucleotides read TGCGCCAGCAGCTTGGCCGGGGGGAGTTCCTACAATGAGCAGTTCTTC. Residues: CASSLAGGSSYNEQFF.

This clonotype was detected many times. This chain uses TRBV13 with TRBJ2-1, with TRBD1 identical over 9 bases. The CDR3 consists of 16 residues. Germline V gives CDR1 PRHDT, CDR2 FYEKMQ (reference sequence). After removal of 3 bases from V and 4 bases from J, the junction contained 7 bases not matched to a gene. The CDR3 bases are TGTGCCAGCAGCTTGGACAGGGGCGTTCGGTACAATGAGCAGTTCTTC. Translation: CASSLDRGVRYNEQFF.

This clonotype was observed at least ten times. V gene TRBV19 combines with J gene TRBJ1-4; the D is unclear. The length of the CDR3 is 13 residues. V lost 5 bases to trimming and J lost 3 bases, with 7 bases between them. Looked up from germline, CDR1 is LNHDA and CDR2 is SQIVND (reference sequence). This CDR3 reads CASSPPANEKLFF. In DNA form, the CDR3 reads TGTGCCAGTAGTCCACCGGCTAATGAAAAACTGTTTTTT.

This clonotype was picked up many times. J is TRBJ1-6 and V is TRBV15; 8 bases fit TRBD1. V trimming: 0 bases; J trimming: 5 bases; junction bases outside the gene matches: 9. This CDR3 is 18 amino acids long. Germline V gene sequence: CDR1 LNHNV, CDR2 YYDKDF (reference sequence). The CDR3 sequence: CATSRDLRTGINNSPLHF. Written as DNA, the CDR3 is TGTGCCACCAGCAGAGACCTACGGACAGGGATTAATAATTCACCCCTCCACTTT.

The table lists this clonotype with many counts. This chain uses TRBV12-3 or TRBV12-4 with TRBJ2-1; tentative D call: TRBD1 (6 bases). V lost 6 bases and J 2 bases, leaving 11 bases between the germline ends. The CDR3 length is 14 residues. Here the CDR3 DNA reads TGTGCCAGCAGGTACAGGGTCCCCTACAATGAGCAGTTCTTC. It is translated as CASRYRVPYNEQFF.

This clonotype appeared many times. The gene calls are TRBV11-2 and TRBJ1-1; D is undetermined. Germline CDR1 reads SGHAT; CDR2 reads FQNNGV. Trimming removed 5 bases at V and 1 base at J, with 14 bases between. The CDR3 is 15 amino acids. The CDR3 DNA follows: TGTGCCAGCAGCGTCTCAGGACGGTGGAACACTGAAGCTTTCTTT. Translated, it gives CASSVSGRWNTEAFF. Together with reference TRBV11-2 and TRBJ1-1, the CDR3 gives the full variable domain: EAGVAQSPRYKIIEKRQSVAFWCNPISGHATLYWYQQILGQGPKLLIQFQNNGVVDDSQLPKDRFSAERLKGVDSTLKIQPAKLEDSAVYLCASSVSGRWNTEAFFGQGTRLTVV.

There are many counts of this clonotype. CDR3 in amino acids: CSVLAGTANTGELFF. In DNA form, the CDR3 reads TGCAGCGTCCTGGCCGGGACAGCTAACACCGGGGAGCTGTTTTTT. The genes are TRBV29-1 and TRBJ2-2; 7 nucleotides align to TRBD1. Looked up from germline, CDR1 is SQVTM and CDR2 is ANQGSEA. V lost 6 bases, J lost 2 bases, and 9 bases stayed unmatched. CDR3 size: 15 residues.

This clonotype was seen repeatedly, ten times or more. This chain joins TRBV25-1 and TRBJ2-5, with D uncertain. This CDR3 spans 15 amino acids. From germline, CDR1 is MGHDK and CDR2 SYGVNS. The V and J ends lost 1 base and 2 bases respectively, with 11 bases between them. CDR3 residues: CASSEFGGQQETQYF. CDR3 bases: TGTGCCAGCAGTGAATTTGGCGGCCAGCAAGAGACCCAGTACTTC.

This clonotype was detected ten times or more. In nucleotides, the CDR3 is TGTGCCAGCTGCAGGGAGGGGAACACTGAAGCTTTCTTT. Protein product: CASCREGNTEAFF. This sequence joins TRBV2 and TRBJ1-1; maybe TRBD1 (5 bases). Deletions cut 8 bases from V and 1 base from J, with 11 bases between. The CDR3 has 13 residues. Germline CDR1 and CDR2: SNHLY and FYNNEI.

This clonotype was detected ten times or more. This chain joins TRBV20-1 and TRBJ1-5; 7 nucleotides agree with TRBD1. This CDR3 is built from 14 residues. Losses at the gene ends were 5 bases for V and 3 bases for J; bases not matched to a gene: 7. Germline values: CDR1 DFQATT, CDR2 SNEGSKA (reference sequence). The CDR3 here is CSAATGINNQPQHF. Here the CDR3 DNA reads TGCAGTGCTGCGACAGGGATTAACAATCAGCCCCAGCATTTT.

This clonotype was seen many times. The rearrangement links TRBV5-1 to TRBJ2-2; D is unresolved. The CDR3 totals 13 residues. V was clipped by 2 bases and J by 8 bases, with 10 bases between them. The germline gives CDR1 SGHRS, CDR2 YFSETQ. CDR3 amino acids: CASSLPGAGELFF. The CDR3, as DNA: TGCGCCAGCAGCTTACCCGGAGCAGGGGAGCTGTTTTTT.

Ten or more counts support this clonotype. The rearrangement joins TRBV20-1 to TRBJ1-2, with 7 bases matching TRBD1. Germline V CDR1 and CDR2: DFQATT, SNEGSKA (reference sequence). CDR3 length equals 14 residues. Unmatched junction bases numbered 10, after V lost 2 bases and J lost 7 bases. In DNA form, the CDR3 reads TGCAGTGCTAGACGCGACAGGGCGGGGGGTGGCTACACCTTC. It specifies CSARRDRAGGGYTF.

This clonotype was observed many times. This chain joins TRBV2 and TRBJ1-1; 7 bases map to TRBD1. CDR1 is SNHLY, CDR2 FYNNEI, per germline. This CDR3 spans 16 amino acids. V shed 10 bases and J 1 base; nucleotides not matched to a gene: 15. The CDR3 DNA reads TGTGCCATACTAGACAGGGCTGGGGTGGAGAACACTGAAGCTTTCTTT. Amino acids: CAILDRAGVENTEAFF.

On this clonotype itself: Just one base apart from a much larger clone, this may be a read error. CDR3 loop: CCARGRRDRPNEKLFF. The CDR3 DNA is TGCTGTGCTAGAGGTAGACGGGACAGGCCTAATGAAAAACTGTTTTTT. The chain couples TRBV20-1 to TRBJ1-4; 8 bases line up with TRBD1. The germline gives CDR1 DFQATT, CDR2 SNEGSKA (reference sequence). CDR3 length equals 16 residues.

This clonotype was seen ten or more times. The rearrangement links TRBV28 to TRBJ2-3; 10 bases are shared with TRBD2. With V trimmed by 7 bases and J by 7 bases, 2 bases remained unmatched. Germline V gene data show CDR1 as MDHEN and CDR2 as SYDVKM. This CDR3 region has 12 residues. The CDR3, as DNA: TGTGCCAGCACGGGACTAGCGAATACGCAGTATTTT. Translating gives CASTGLANTQYF.

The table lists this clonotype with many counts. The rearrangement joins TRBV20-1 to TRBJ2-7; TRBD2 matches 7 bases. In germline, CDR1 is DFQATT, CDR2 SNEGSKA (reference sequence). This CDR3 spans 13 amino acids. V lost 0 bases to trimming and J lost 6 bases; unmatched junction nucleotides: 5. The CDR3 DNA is TGCAGTGCTAGAGATGGGGGGGACGGCGAGCAGTACGTC. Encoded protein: CSARDGGDGEQYV.

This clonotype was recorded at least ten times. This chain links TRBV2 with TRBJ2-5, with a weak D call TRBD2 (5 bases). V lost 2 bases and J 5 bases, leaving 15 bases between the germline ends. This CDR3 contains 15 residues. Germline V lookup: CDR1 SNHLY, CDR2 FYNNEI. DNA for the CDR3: TGTGCCAGCAGTGAAAGGAGACGGGATTGGGAGACCCAGTACTTC. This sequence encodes CASSERRRDWETQYF.

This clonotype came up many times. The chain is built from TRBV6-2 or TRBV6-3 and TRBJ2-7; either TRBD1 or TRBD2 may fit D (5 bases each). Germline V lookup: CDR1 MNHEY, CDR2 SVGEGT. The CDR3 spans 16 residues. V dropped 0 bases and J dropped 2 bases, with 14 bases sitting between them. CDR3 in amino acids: CASSYSPDSGPYEQYV. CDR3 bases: TGTGCCAGCAGTTACTCTCCCGACAGCGGACCCTACGAGCAGTACGTC.

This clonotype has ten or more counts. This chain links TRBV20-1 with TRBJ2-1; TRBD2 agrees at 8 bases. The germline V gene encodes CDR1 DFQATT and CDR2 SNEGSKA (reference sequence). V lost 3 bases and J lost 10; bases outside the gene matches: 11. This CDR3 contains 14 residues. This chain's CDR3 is CSARFNGGAWEQFF. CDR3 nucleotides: TGCAGTGCTAGGTTCAACGGGGGGGCCTGGGAGCAGTTCTTC.

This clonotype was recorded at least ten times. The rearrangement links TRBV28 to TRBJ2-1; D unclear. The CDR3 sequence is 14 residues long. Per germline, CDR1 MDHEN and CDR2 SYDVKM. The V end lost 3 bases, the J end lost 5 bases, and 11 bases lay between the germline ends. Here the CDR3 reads CASSFRKSDNEQFF. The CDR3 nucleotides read TGTGCCAGCAGTTTTAGAAAATCAGACAATGAGCAGTTCTTC.